These 2 T cell receptor beta chains originate from one sample sequenced in a study of T cells in Graves' hyperthyroidism and ophthalmopathy. Researchers took RNA transcripts and amplified the TCR beta CDR3 regions from them. The TCR CDR3 first-round RT-PCR relied on the HTBI primer set. Each CDR3 protein gets one entry after TCRdb re-called the multiplex PCR reads with MiXCR. In the table there are a few hundred thousand distinct CDR3 sequences, more than 12% of which are singletons. The sample taken for sequencing was blood. The source of these receptors is a middle-aged woman with Graves' hyperthyroidism that later progressed to Graves' ophthalmopathy.

This clonotype was detected a few times. One base away lies a much larger clone, so this may be a sequencing read error. The V and J genes are TRBV7-9 and TRBJ2-1; weak D call: TRBD2 (5 bases). CDR1 is SEHNR, CDR2 FQNEAQ, per germline (reference sequence). This CDR3 comprises 15 residues. CDR3 nucleotides: TGTGCCAGCAGCTTAAGGAGGAGATCCTACAATGAGCAGCTCTTC. Translating gives CASSLRRRSYNEQLF.

As concerns this clonotype: A much larger clonotype is one base distant, so this may be a read error. V is TRBV4-1 and J is TRBJ2-6, with a tentative D call TRBD1 (5 bases). The CDR3 loop spans 19 amino acids. Germline assignment: CDR1 MGHRA and CDR2 YSYEKL. CDR3 sequence (DNA): TGCGCCAGGAGCCAACGAATAGGGGCGTTATTCGAGAGGGCCAACGTCCTGACTTTC. Residues: CARSQRIGALFERANVLTF.